This T cell receptor beta chain was recorded in a study of identifying expanded T cells in peripheral blood. Measured with immunoSEQ multiplex PCR; TCRdb has only the in-frame clones, and not every one. This table has over 80,000 clones, roughly 86% appearing once. Study-level findings and limits: About 1.3 clones differed between technical replicates, versus about 17 and 20 over time. Roughly 2-week clone count variance significantly increased as total template count grew.

On this clone: What it binds is not known.

The germline V gene encodes CDR1 LGHNA and CDR2 YSLEER. The ends were cut back, 1 base at V and 1 base at J, with 5 bases in the middle. The CDR3 loop spans 15 amino acids. No infections or other immune events were documented during collection. The sequencing input was blood. The rearrangement links TRBV4-3 to TRBJ2-6; no firm D call. This sequence originates from a person between 18 and 70 years old in good health. CDR3 in amino acids: CASSQGQSGANVLTF. The CDR3 DNA is TGCGCCAGCAGCCAAGGACAATCTGGGGCCAACGTCCTGACTTTC.